One and the same sample provided the 4 T cell receptor beta chains below, sequenced in a study of response to subunit inactivated influenza vaccine. Via MiXCR, TCRdb re-called the RT-PCR reads, giving one row per CDR3 protein. The table shows hundreds of thousands of distinct CDR3 sequences, with roughly 12% occurring only once. These same records also appear under a second study, on T cells expressing NK-cell markers. That paper adds: TCR beta cDNA was generated via 5'RACE template switching incorporating UMIs.

The sequences come from PBMCs from blood, collected on the day of vaccination. The receptor set was obtained from a man over 45 who received an inactivated influenza vaccine.

The CDR3, as DNA: TGTGCCAGCAGCTTAGGCGGGAGGGCGTATCGAACCACAGATACGCAGTATTTT. It codes for CASSLGGRAYRTTDTQYF. The chain carries TRBV7-8 and TRBJ2-3; 9 bases fit TRBD2. CDR3 length equals 18 residues. The germline CDR1 and CDR2 sequences are SGHVS and FQNEAQ. The V gene end was trimmed by 1 base and the J gene end by 2 bases; junction bases not matched to a gene: 10.

The CDR3 DNA reads TGTGCCAGCAGCGTAGGTACTGGGGCCAACGTCCTGACTTTC. It encodes CASSVGTGANVLTF. The genes are TRBV9 and TRBJ2-6; no clear D gene. Trimming removed 0 bases from V and 2 bases from J, with 3 bases in between. Germline loops: CDR1 SGDLS, CDR2 YYNGEE. This CDR3 region has 14 residues.

This chain connects TRBV6-2 or TRBV6-3 to TRBJ2-7; D possibly corresponds to TRBD1 (6 bases). There are 16 residues in the CDR3. The ends were cut back, 6 bases at V and 0 bases at J, with 18 bases in the middle. Germline V gives CDR1 MNHEY, CDR2 SVGEGT. CDR3 bases: TGTGCCAGCAGCTCCGGACAGTCCAGAATCTCCTACGAGCAGTACTTC. This encodes CASSSGQSRISYEQYF.

This sequence joins TRBV6-5 and TRBJ2-7; D perhaps matches TRBD1 (6 bases). The CDR3 sequence is 15 residues long. Germline assignment: CDR1 MNHEY and CDR2 SVGAGI. The V end lost 1 base, the J end lost 2 bases, and 12 bases lay between the germline ends. The CDR3 protein is CASSYFVDSTYEQYF. Written as DNA, the CDR3 is TGTGCCAGCAGTTACTTCGTGGACAGTACCTACGAGCAGTACTTC.